The 2 T cell receptor beta chains reported below all come from one sample, sequenced in a study of shared clonotypes between healthy human individuals. TCRdb's copy holds only in-frame clones and misses some; the assay was immunoSEQ multiplex PCR. Of more than 1.2 million clones listed, about 98.5% were seen once; the top ten hold around 0.33%. The specimen was naive CD4+ T cells sorted from blood. Subset given: CD45RA+ positively selected. The source is a man aged 25-45 years in good health.

The gene calls are TRBV7-9 and TRBJ2-5; possible D gene TRBD2, 6 bases. The germline CDR1 and CDR2 sequences are SEHNR and FQNEAQ (reference sequence). With 3 bases removed from V and 4 bases from J, the gap between germline ends came to 18 bases. The CDR3 runs to 16 residues. Here the CDR3 reads CASSFLPGLRRETQYF. The CDR3, as DNA: TGTGCCAGCAGCTTCCTCCCGGGACTCCGCCGAGAGACCCAGTACTTC. The whole variable domain, remainder taken from reference TRBV7-9 and TRBJ2-5, is DTGVSQNPRHKITKRGQNVTFRCDPISEHNRLYWYRQTLGQGPEFLTYFQNEAQLEKSRLLSDRFSAERPKGSFSTLEIQRTEQGDSAMYLCASSFLPGLRRETQYFGPGTRLLVL.

The chain combines TRBV29-1 with TRBJ1-2; TRBD1 might be the D (5 bases). Germline V CDR1 and CDR2: SQVTM, ANQGSEA. The CDR3 contains 14 residues. The V end lost 2 bases, the J end lost 4 bases, and 14 bases lay between the germline ends. The DNA for the CDR3 is TGCAGCGTTGAACATCTCGGGGGTGGCTATGGCTACACCTTC. This translates into CSVEHLGGGYGYTF.